This is a list of T cell receptor beta chains from one sample in a study of neurological immune-mediated disorders. Using its own MiXCR run on the 5' RACE reads, TCRdb lists one record per CDR3 protein. The sample includes around 41,000 distinct CDR3 sequences, 14% of them seen just once. Material: CD4+ T cells from blood. Every receptor here comes from a woman aged 55 to 70 with HTLV-1-associated myelopathy (HAM/TSP). Each CDR3 is given with its conserved first and last residue. D genes are given only for firm matches. Rows may omit the clone size; those that give it use once, few, many or a size class.

>14|.|TRBV27|many|TRBJ1-4
CASSHGITNEKLFF
TGTGCCAGCAGTCATGGGATAACTAATGAAAAACTGTTTTTT
>15|.|TRBV20-1|many|TRBJ2-7
CSARVGGGSSYEQYF
TGCAGTGCTAGAGTCGGCGGGGGCTCCTCCTACGAGCAGTACTTC
>16|.|TRBV6-6|.|TRBJ2-5
CASSYLMGGLQETQYF
TGTGCCAGCAGTTACCTAATGGGGGGCCTCCAAGAGACCCAGTACTTC
>11|.|TRBV20-1|.|TRBJ2-7
CSARMGYEQYF
TGCAGTGCTAGAATGGGCTACGAGCAGTACTTC
>12|.|TRBV7-2|many|TRBJ2-3
CASSLAAGAQYF
TGTGCCAGCAGCTTAGCGGCAGGGGCGCAGTATTTT
>13|.|TRBV7-2|few|TRBJ2-7
CASSPSPGYEQYF
TGTGCCAGCAGCCCGTCCCCCGGATACGAGCAGTACTTC
>16|TRBD1|TRBV5-6|many|TRBJ1-1
CASPSRGRKTGTEAFF
TGTGCCAGCCCGTCCAGGGGGCGGAAGACAGGCACTGAAGCTTTCTTT
>16|.|TRBV27|many|TRBJ2-3
CASSTLTGFSTDTQYF
TGTGCCAGCAGTACACTTACTGGGTTCTCCACAGATACGCAGTATTTT
>14|.|TRBV5-6|many|TRBJ1-2
CASSSKDRLWGYTF
TGTGCCAGCAGCTCAAAGGACAGACTTTGGGGCTACACCTTC
>15|.|TRBV6-6|once|TRBJ2-3
CASRDSTSCTDTQYF
TGTGCAAGCAGAGATTCCACTAGCTGCACAGATACGCAGTATTTT
>15|.|TRBV12-3/TRBV12-4|.|TRBJ1-4
CASSLSVRGGEKLFF
TGTGCCAGCAGTTTATCAGTGAGGGGTGGTGAAAAACTGTTTTTT
>14|.|TRBV20-1|many|TRBJ1-2
CSARVPTEVYGYTF
TGCAGTGCTAGAGTCCCGACAGAAGTATATGGCTACACCTTC
>15|.|TRBV5-1|many|TRBJ1-3
CASSWGRASGNTIYF
TGCGCCAGCAGCTGGGGGAGGGCCTCTGGAAACACCATATATTTT
>15|TRBD1|TRBV6-5|many|TRBJ1-2
CASRRSGTANYGYTF
TGTGCCAGCAGGCGCTCCGGGACAGCTAACTATGGCTACACCTTC
>15|.|TRBV7-9|many|TRBJ1-3
CASSFGTPRADTIYF
TGTGCCAGCAGCTTCGGGACTCCAAGGGCGGACACCATATATTTT
>16|.|TRBV5-1|many|TRBJ2-2
CASRISIAGATGELFF
TGCGCCAGCAGGATTTCGATTGCGGGCGCAACCGGGGAGCTGTTTTTT
>15|.|TRBV5-5|many|TRBJ1-1
CASSTRGGMNTEAFF
TGTGCCAGCAGCACCCGGGGGGGGATGAACACTGAAGCTTTCTTT
>14|.|TRBV12-3/TRBV12-4|many|TRBJ1-6
CASSPGSYNSPLHF
TGTGCCAGCAGCCCGGGCTCCTATAATTCACCCCTCCACTTT
>14|.|TRBV20-1|.|TRBJ1-1
CSAHKDSLNNGAFF
TGCAGTGCTCACAAGGACAGTTTGAACAATGGAGCTTTCTTT
>20|TRBD2|TRBV4-1|many|TRBJ2-3
CASSQPGLAGGRPSTDTQYF
TGCGCCAGCAGCCAACCGGGACTAGCGGGGGGGCGTCCTAGCACAGATACGCAGTATTTT
>14|.|TRBV11-3|many|TRBJ2-1
CASSLDTGLGEQFF
TGTGCCAGCAGCTTAGATACCGGGCTCGGTGAGCAGTTCTTC
>15|TRBD1|TRBV5-1|many|TRBJ2-7
CASSWTGQPRDEQYF
TGCGCCAGCAGCTGGACGGGACAGCCCCGGGACGAGCAGTACTTC
>16|.|TRBV29-1|many|TRBJ1-2
CSPCSGGPGLDYGYTF
TGCAGCCCATGCTCGGGAGGCCCCGGGTTGGACTATGGCTACACCTTC
>14|.|TRBV10-1|many|TRBJ1-6
CASSEYREDSPLHF
TGCGCCAGCAGTGAGTACAGGGAAGATTCACCCCTCCACTTT
>12|TRBD2|TRBV20-1|many|TRBJ2-1
CSAPTSVAEQFF
TGCAGTGCCCCTACTAGCGTGGCTGAGCAGTTCTTC
>14|.|TRBV4-3|.|TRBJ2-7
CASSQRTNSYEQYF
TGCGCCAGCAGCCAACGAACTAACTCCTACGAGCAGTACTTC
>14|.|TRBV20-1|many|TRBJ1-5
CSAQKGMINQPQHF
TGCAGTGCACAGAAGGGAATGATCAATCAGCCCCAGCATTTT
>14|.|TRBV19|many|TRBJ1-1
CASSIDGLHTEAFF
TGTGCCAGTAGTATAGACGGGTTGCACACTGAAGCTTTCTTT
>14|.|TRBV5-1|many|TRBJ1-1
CASSYGHMNTEAFF
TGCGCCAGCAGCTATGGACACATGAACACTGAAGCTTTCTTT
>14|.|TRBV5-1|many|TRBJ1-5
CASSLQGDGQPQHF
TGCGCCAGCAGCTTACAGGGTGACGGGCAGCCCCAGCATTTT
>17|.|TRBV5-1|many|TRBJ2-6
CASSFWGFHSGANVLTF
TGCGCCAGCAGCTTTTGGGGGTTCCACTCTGGGGCCAACGTCCTGACTTTC
>15|.|TRBV5-4|many|TRBJ2-1
CASSFRGSHPHEQFF
TGTGCCAGCAGTTTCCGGGGGTCCCACCCTCATGAGCAGTTCTTC
>14|TRBD1|TRBV5-1|many|TRBJ2-5
CASSRTGWLETQYF
TGCGCCAGCAGCCGGACAGGGTGGTTAGAGACCCAGTACTTC
>18|TRBD2|TRBV3-1|many|TRBJ2-1
CASSQDLIAGRVNNEQFF
TGTGCCAGCAGCCAAGATCTAATCGCGGGGAGGGTGAACAATGAGCAGTTCTTC
>16|.|TRBV20-1|many|TRBJ1-6
CSARDDRGSGHSPLHF
TGCAGTGCTAGAGACGACCGGGGGAGCGGACATTCACCCCTCCACTTT
>14|.|TRBV18|many|TRBJ2-7
CASSPVGNSYEQYF
TGTGCCAGCTCACCAGTGGGAAACTCCTACGAGCAGTACTTC
>16|.|TRBV10-2|many|TRBJ2-3
CASSDSHSLSTDTQYF
TGCGCCAGCAGTGATAGCCACAGTCTGTCCACAGATACGCAGTATTTT
>13|.|TRBV10-2|many|TRBJ1-1
CASSADLNTEAFF
TGCGCCAGCAGTGCAGACCTGAACACTGAAGCTTTCTTT
>18|TRBD2|TRBV7-2|many|TRBJ2-1
CASSLWTSGGVYTVEQFF
TGTGCCAGCAGCTTATGGACTAGCGGGGGGGTTTATACAGTTGAGCAGTTCTTC
>13|.|TRBV7-8|many|TRBJ1-2
CASSPLGGNGYTF
TGTGCCAGCAGCCCCCTCGGGGGTAATGGCTACACCTTC
>17|.|TRBV7-2|many|TRBJ2-6
CASSLAYPLSGANVLTF
TGTGCCAGCAGCTTAGCGTACCCGCTTTCTGGGGCCAACGTCCTGACTTTC